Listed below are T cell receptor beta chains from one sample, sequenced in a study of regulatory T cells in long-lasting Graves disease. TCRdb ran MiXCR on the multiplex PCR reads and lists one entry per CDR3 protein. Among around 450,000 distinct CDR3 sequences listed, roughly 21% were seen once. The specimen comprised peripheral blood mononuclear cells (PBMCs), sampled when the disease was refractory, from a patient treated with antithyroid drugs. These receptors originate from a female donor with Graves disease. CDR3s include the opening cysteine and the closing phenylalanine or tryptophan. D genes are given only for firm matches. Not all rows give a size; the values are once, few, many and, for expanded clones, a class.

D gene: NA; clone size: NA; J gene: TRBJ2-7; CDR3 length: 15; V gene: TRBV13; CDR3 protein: CASSSGVGGDYEQYF; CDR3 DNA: TGTGCCAGCAGCTCGGGGGTGGGTGGGGACTACGAGCAGTACTTC
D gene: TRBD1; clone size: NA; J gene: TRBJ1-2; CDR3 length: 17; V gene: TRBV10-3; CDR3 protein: CAISEIWQGQGDYGYTF; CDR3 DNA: TGTGCCATCAGTGAGATCTGGCAGGGACAGGGAGATTACGGCTACACCTTC
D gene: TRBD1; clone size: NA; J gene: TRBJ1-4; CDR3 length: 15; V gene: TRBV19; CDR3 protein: CASGGQGTTNEKLFF; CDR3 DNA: TGTGCCAGTGGGGGACAGGGGACAACTAATGAAAAACTGTTTTTT
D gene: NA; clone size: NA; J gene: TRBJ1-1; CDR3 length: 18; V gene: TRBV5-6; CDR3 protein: CASSLWGFVGAMNTEAFF; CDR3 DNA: TGTGCCAGCAGCTTGTGGGGATTTGTTGGAGCTATGAACACTGAAGCTTTCTTT
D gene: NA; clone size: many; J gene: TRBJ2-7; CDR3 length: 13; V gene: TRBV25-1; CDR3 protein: CASSDGQTYEQYF; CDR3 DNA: TGTGCCAGCAGTGACGGACAGACCTACGAGCAGTACTTC
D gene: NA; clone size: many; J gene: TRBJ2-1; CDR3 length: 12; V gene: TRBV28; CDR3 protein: CASSLGGDEQFF; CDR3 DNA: TGTGCCAGCAGTCTAGGGGGGGATGAGCAGTTCTTC
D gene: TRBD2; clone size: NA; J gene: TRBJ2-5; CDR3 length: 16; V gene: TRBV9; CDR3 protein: CASSVGLAGFQETQYF; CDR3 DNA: TGTGCCAGCAGCGTAGGCCTAGCGGGCTTCCAAGAGACCCAGTACTTC
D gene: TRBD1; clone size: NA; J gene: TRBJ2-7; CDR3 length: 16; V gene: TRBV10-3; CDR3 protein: CAISPTWGQGIYEQYF; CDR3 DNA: TGTGCCATCAGTCCCACGTGGGGACAGGGGATTTACGAGCAGTACTTC
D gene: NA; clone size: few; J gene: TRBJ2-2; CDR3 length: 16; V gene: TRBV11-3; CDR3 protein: CVSSLEGPANTGELFF; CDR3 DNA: TGTGTCAGCAGCCTAGAGGGCCCTGCGAACACCGGGGAGCTGTTTTTT
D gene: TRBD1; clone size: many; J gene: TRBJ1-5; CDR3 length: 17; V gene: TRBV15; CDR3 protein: CATSRGTGTASNQPQHF; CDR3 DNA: TGTGCCACCAGCAGAGGAACCGGGACAGCTAGCAATCAACCCCAGCATTTT
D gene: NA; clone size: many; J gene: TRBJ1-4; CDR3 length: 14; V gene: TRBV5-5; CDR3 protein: CASSPRRSAEKLFF; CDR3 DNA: TGTGCCAGCAGCCCCCGGCGAAGTGCTGAAAAACTGTTTTTT
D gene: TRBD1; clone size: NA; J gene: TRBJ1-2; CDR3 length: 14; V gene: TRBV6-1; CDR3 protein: CASRNRGEVYGYTF; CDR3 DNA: TGTGCCAGCAGAAACAGGGGGGAGGTCTACGGCTACACCTTC
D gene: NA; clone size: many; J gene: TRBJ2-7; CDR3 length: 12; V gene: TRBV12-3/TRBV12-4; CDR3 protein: CASGAWGDEQYF; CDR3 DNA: TGTGCCAGCGGAGCGTGGGGGGATGAGCAGTACTTC
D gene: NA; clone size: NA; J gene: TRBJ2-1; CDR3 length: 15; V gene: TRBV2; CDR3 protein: CASRGQSLSGTEQFF; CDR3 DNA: TGTGCCAGCAGGGGACAGTCCCTCAGCGGGACTGAGCAGTTCTTC
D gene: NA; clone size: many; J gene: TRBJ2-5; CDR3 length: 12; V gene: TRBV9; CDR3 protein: CASSAWGETQYF; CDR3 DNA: TGTGCCAGCAGCGCTTGGGGCGAGACCCAGTACTTC
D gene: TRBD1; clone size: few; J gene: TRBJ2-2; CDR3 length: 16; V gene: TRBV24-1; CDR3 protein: CATSEQGNPATGELFF; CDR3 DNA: TGTGCCACCAGTGAACAGGGGAACCCTGCCACCGGGGAGCTGTTTTTT
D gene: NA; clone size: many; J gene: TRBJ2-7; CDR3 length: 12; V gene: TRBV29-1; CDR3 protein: CSVESPVYEQYF; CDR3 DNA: TGCAGCGTTGAATCGCCAGTCTACGAGCAGTACTTC
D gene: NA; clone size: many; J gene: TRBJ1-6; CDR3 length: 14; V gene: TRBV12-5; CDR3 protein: CASGFGTGNSPLHF; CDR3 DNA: TGTGCTAGTGGTTTTGGGACGGGGAATTCACCCCTCCACTTT
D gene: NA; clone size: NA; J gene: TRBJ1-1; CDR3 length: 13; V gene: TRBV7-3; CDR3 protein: CASSSTGGLEAFF; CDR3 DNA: TGTGCCAGCAGCTCGACGGGGGGGCTTGAAGCTTTCTTT
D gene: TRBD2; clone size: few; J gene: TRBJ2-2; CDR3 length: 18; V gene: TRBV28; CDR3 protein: CASSRITTSGYRTGELFF; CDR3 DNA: TGTGCCAGCAGTCGAATTACGACTAGCGGATATCGAACCGGGGAGCTGTTTTTT
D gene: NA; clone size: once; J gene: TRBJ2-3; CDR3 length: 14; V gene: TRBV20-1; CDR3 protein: CSARDTSPTDTQYF; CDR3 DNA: TGCAGTGCTAGAGATACTTCGCCCACAGATACGCAGTATTTT
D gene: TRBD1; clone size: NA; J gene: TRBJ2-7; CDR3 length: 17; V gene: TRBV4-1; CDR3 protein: CASSHASLDRSNYEQYF; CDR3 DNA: TGCGCCAGCAGCCACGCCAGTCTGGACAGGTCCAACTACGAGCAGTACTTC
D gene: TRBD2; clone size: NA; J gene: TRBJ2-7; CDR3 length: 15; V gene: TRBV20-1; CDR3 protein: CSASFSGGFSYEQYF; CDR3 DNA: TGCAGTGCCTCTTTTAGCGGGGGGTTCTCCTACGAGCAGTACTTC
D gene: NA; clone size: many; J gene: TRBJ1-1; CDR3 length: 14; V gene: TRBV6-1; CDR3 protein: CASRKGSMNTEAFF; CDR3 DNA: TGTGCCAGCAGAAAGGGCAGCATGAACACTGAAGCTTTCTTT
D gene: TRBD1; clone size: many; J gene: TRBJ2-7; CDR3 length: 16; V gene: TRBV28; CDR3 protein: CASSSPRTTGDNEQYF; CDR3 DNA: TGTGCCAGCAGCTCACCTCGGACGACAGGGGACAACGAGCAGTACTTC
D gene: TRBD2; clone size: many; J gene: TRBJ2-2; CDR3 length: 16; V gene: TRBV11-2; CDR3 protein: CASSLEGGRAVGELFF; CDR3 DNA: TGTGCCAGCAGCTTAGAGGGCGGGAGGGCCGTGGGGGAGCTGTTTTTT
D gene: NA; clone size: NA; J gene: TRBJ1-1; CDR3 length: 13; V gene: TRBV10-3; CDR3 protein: CAVRGPEDTEAFF; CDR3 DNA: TGTGCCGTCCGGGGCCCCGAGGACACTGAAGCTTTCTTT
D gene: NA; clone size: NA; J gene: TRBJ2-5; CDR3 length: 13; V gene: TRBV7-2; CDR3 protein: CASSPQPTETQYF; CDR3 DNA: TGTGCCAGCAGCCCCCAACCAACGGAGACCCAGTACTTC
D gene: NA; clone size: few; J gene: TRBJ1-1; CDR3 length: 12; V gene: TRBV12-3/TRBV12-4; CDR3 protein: CASSSRQTRAFF; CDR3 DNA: TGTGCCAGCAGTTCCAGACAGACCCGGGCTTTCTTT
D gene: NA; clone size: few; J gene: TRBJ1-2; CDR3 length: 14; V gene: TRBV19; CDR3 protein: CASSSAGWTHGYTF; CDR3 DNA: TGTGCCAGTAGCTCTGCGGGGTGGACACATGGCTACACCTTC
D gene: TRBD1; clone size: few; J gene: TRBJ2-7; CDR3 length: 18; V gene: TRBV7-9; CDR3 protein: CASSSASKTGGISYEQYF; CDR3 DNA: TGTGCCAGCAGCTCTGCCTCGAAAACAGGGGGGATCTCCTACGAGCAGTACTTC
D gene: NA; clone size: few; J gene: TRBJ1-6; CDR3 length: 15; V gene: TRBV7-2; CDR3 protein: CASSLETWFGSPLHF; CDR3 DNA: TGTGCCAGCAGCTTGGAGACCTGGTTCGGGTCACCCCTCCACTTT
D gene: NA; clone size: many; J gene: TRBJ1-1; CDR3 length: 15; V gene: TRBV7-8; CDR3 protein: CASSLWDGLGTEAFF; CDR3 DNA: TGTGCCAGCAGCTTATGGGACGGGTTAGGCACTGAAGCTTTCTTT
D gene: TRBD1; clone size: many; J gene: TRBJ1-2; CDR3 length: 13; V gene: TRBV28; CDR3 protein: CASTINRDRGYTF; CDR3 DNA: TGTGCCAGCACAATTAATAGGGACAGGGGCTACACCTTC
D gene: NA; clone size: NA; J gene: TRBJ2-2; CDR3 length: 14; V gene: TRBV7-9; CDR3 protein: CASSLGSVTGELFF; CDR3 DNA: TGTGCCAGCAGTTTAGGAAGTGTGACCGGGGAGCTGTTTTTT
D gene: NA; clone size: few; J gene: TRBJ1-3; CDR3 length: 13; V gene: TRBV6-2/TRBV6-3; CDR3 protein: CASSFVGGNTIYF; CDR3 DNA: TGTGCCAGCAGTTTCGTGGGGGGAAACACCATATATTTT
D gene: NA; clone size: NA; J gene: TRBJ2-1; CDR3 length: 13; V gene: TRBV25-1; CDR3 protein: CASSDQGPGEQFF; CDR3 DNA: TGTGCCAGCAGTGACCAAGGGCCGGGTGAGCAGTTCTTC
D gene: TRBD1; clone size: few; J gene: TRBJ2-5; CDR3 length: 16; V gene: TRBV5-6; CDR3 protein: CASSLVGGRGRETQYF; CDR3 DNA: TGTGCCAGCAGCTTGGTAGGGGGCAGGGGGAGAGAGACCCAGTACTTC
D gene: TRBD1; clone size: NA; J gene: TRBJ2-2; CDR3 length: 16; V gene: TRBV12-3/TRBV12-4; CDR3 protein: CASSFGWGQDTGELFF; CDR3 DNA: TGTGCCAGCAGTTTCGGCTGGGGACAGGACACCGGGGAGCTGTTTTTT
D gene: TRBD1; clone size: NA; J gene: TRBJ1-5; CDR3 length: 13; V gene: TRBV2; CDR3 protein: CASTTGTNQPQHF; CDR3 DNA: TGTGCCAGCACGACAGGGACAAATCAGCCCCAGCATTTT
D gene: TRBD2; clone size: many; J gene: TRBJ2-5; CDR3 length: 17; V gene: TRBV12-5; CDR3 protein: CASGFAKTSGNQETQYF; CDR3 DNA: TGTGCTAGTGGTTTCGCCAAGACTAGCGGGAATCAAGAGACCCAGTACTTC
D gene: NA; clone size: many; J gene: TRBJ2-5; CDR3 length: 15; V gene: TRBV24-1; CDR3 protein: CATSDASVGGETQYF; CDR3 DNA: TGTGCCACCAGTGATGCTAGCGTCGGGGGAGAGACCCAGTACTTC
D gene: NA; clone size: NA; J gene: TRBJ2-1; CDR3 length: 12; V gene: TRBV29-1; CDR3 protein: CSVEGNSNEQFF; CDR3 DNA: TGCAGCGTTGAAGGTAACAGCAATGAGCAGTTCTTC
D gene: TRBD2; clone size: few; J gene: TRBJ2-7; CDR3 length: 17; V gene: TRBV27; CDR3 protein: CASSTPGLAGDAYEQYF; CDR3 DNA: TGTGCCAGCAGTACTCCCGGACTAGCGGGAGACGCTTACGAGCAGTACTTC
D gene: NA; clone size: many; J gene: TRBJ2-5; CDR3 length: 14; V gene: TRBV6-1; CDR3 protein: CASSPPKRGETQYF; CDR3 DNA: TGTGCCAGCAGTCCTCCGAAACGGGGGGAGACCCAGTACTTC
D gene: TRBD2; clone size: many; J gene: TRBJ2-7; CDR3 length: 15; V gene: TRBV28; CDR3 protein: CASSLGGGAANEQYF; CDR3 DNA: TGTGCCAGCAGTCTAGGCGGGGGGGCGGCAAACGAGCAGTACTTC
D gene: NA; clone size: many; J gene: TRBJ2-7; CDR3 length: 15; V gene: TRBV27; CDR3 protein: CASSLGSAHSYEQYF; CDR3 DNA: TGTGCCAGCAGTTTAGGAAGCGCACATTCCTACGAGCAGTACTTC